This TCR beta chain was recovered during a study of control samples from healthy donors and cancer patients. Assay: immunoSEQ multiplex PCR; the TCRdb copy retains only in-frame clones and omits some. The sample shows about 130,000 clones, roughly 92% of them seen only once. With V trimmed by 0 bases and J by 13 bases, 13 bases remained unmatched. The CDR3 totals 17 residues. From germline, CDR1 is LGHDT and CDR2 YNNKEL (reference sequence). The chain joins TRBV3-1 (or the pseudogene TRBV3-2) to TRBJ1-4; TRBD1 agrees at 11 bases. The sample comprised blood. The clonotype was recovered from a man in his late teens or twenties in good health. DNA of the CDR3: TGTGCCAGCAGCCAAGACGTCCTGGACAGGGGGCCTAGTCGACTGTTTTTT. This codes for CASSQDVLDRGPSRLFF.